A selection of T cell receptor beta chains follows, all from one sample in a study of cytomegalovirus exposure and HLA in healthy donors. Profiling relied on immunoSEQ multiplex PCR, and the TCRdb table lists in-frame clones only, not all of them. The sample totals approximately 190,000 clones. Sequences were obtained from PBMCs. These receptors were taken from a boy under 18 in good health and CMV-seronegative. Each CDR3 is given without its conserved first and last residue. The order of the fields is J gene, V gene, CDR3 protein.

TRBJ2-5	TRBV5-6	ASSLGPNSGRAGGTQY
TRBJ2-6	TRBV2	ASRGAPGQGSGANVLT
TRBJ2-5	TRBV15	ATSSDMGGETQY
TRBJ2-1	TRBV6-1	ASKYVRGPYNEQF
TRBJ2-3	TRBV30	AWRPGTDSTDTQY
TRBJ2-5	TRBV7-7	ASSLVGGGQETQY
TRBJ2-7	TRBV2	ASRSSGTSVYEQY
TRBJ1-6	TRBV9	ASSTSGGNSPLH
TRBJ1-1	TRBV5-5	ASSFHRADTEAF
TRBJ2-2	TRBV10-2	ASSGAGGLTGELF
TRBJ2-7	TRBV28	ASSLRPPSGYEQY
TRBJ1-2	TRBV9	ASSTNSLTGESGYT
TRBJ2-3	TRBV19	ASRVTSSTDTQY
TRBJ2-7	TRBV6-5	ASSLGQGSEQY
TRBJ1-1	TRBV5-6	ASSFRENTEAF
TRBJ2-2	TRBV7-6	ASSLVGGYSTGELF
TRBJ2-1	TRBV7-3	ASSLIGLAGGTRPGQYNEQF
TRBJ2-6	TRBV30	AWRDRRNSGANVLT
TRBJ2-7	TRBV19	ASSISPQLYEQY
TRBJ1-1	TRBV7-3	ASSLGQGAVAF
TRBJ1-2	TRBV6-1	ASSDRSYGYT
TRBJ1-1	TRBV9	ASSGKTGTMNTEAF
TRBJ2-6	TRBV27	ASRKQGESSGANVLT
TRBJ1-1	TRBV19	ASTPYLDMNTEAF
TRBJ2-1	TRBV9	ASSAGGGQGSGEQF
TRBJ2-7	TRBV7-2	ASSPMDSSYEQY
TRBJ2-7	TRBV5-6	ASSGGTGRSVEQY
TRBJ1-6	TRBV7-3	ASSSPWDSQRYSPLH
TRBJ1-5	TRBV28	ASSSGPYQPQH